Below, 18 T cell receptor beta chains from the same sample are listed, as sequenced in a study of T cells in Graves' hyperthyroidism and ophthalmopathy. The TCR beta CDR3 regions underwent amplification using RNA transcripts as the source. HTBI primers drove first-round RT-PCR of the TCR CDR3. TCRdb re-called the multiplex PCR reads with MiXCR, one entry per CDR3 protein. The top ten clones hold 13% to 15% of a sample with hundreds of thousands of distinct CDR3 sequences, 15% to 18% of them seen once. Sequenced: blood. Receptors originate from a woman between 18 and 30 years old with Graves' hyperthyroidism.

This clonotype was recorded only once. The chain links TRBV19 to TRBJ1-1; tentative D call: TRBD1 (5 bases). The CDR3 has 11 amino acids. CDR1 and CDR2 from the germline V gene are LNHDA and SQIVND (reference sequence). In nucleotides, the CDR3 is TGTGTCTCGGCGAGGGGCACTGAAGCTTTCTTT. This translates into CVSARGTEAFF.

At least ten counts were recorded for this clonotype. This chain uses TRBV19 with TRBJ1-5; no definite D call. CDR3 length: 13 residues. With 5 bases removed from V and 2 bases from J, the gap between germline ends came to 7 bases. Germline CDR1 reads LNHDA; CDR2 reads SQIVND (reference sequence). For the CDR3, the DNA is TGTGCCAGTAGTTGGCTCGGCAATCAGCCCCAGCATTTT. Translated, it gives CASSWLGNQPQHF.

This clonotype has ten or more counts. This chain uses TRBV20-1 with TRBJ2-1; the D gene is possibly TRBD1 (5 bases). The V end lost 0 bases, the J end lost 3 bases, and 12 bases lay between the germline ends. The CDR3 is made up of 15 amino acids. CDR1 is DFQATT and CDR2 is SNEGSKA in the germline V gene (reference sequence). The CDR3 loop reads CSARDEWGYYNEQFF. The CDR3 DNA reads TGCAGTGCTAGAGATGAATGGGGCTACTACAATGAGCAGTTCTTC.

This clonotype occurred many times. This chain links TRBV20-1 with TRBJ1-6; 9 bases are shared with TRBD1. The germline gives CDR1 DFQATT, CDR2 SNEGSKA (reference sequence). J lost 0 bases, V lost 6 bases, and 12 bases had no gene match. CDR3 length: 18 amino acids. The CDR3 loop reads CSAKTGQGLSSYNSPLHF. CDR3 in DNA: TGCAGTGCAAAGACCGGACAGGGGCTTAGCTCCTATAATTCACCCCTCCACTTT.

The rearrangement joins TRBV20-1 to TRBJ2-7; 10 positions match TRBD2. V was clipped by 5 bases and J by 3 bases; unmatched bases: 10. Germline V CDR1 and CDR2: DFQATT, SNEGSKA (reference sequence). The CDR3 loop spans 15 amino acids. The DNA for the CDR3 is TGCAGTGCTGACGGGTACGGGACTAGCGTCTACGAGCAGTACTTC. It encodes CSADGYGTSVYEQYF.

This chain joins TRBV7-3 and TRBJ2-1; D is undetermined. The V and J ends lost 3 bases and 5 bases respectively, with 11 bases between them. The CDR3 has 14 amino acids. In germline, CDR1 is SGHTA, CDR2 FQGTGA. For the CDR3, the DNA is TGTGCCAGCAGCTTTGATGCGGTTCACAATGAGCAGTTCTTC. Translated, it gives CASSFDAVHNEQFF.

This clonotype was observed at least ten times. The chain has TRBV20-1 and TRBJ1-2; TRBD1 might be the D (5 bases). The CDR3 totals 15 residues. V lost 3 bases and J 0 bases, leaving 14 bases between the germline ends. Looked up from germline, CDR1 is DFQATT and CDR2 is SNEGSKA (reference sequence). CDR3 in amino acids: CSASLRVTANYGYTF. The CDR3 nucleotides read TGCAGTGCTAGCCTCAGGGTAACAGCTAACTATGGCTACACCTTC.

The sample holds many counts of this clonotype. The J gene is TRBJ1-1, the V gene TRBV18, with D hard to call. The CDR3 extends over 12 amino acids. Trimming shortened V by 3 bases and J by 6 bases, and 8 bases separated the two germline ends. Germline lookup yields CDR1 KGHSH and CDR2 LQKENI. CDR3 DNA: TGTGCCAGCTCACCCGACAACCCTGAAGCTTTCTTT. Encoded protein: CASSPDNPEAFF.

This clonotype was seen repeatedly, ten times or more. The chain recombines TRBV7-8 with TRBJ2-7; 8 nucleotides align to TRBD1. This CDR3 comprises 16 residues. V lost 4 bases and J lost 0; bases outside the gene matches: 8. Germline V CDR1 and CDR2: SGHVS, FQNEAQ. The CDR3 DNA is TGTGCCAGCAGCTCCATGGGACAGGAGAGCTCCTACGAGCAGTACTTC. Protein sequence: CASSSMGQESSYEQYF.

The chain uses TRBV4-3 and TRBJ2-1; no definite D call. Germline CDR1 is LGHNA and CDR2 is YSLEER. Trimming took off 1 base at V and 4 bases at J, with 8 bases between the two ends. The CDR3 covers 14 residues. CDR3 residues: CASSQVEGYNEQFF. The CDR3 region has the DNA TGCGCCAGCAGCCAAGTGGAAGGTTACAATGAGCAGTTCTTC.

This clonotype was seen only a few times. V usage is TRBV3-1 and J usage is TRBJ1-3, with D unclear. This CDR3 spans 15 amino acids. Per germline, CDR1 LGHDT and CDR2 YNNKEL (reference sequence). V lost 4 bases and J 3 bases, leaving 13 bases between the germline ends. The CDR3 nucleotides are TGTGCCAGCAGCCCCACTGGGTTCGGTGGAAACACCATATATTTT. Protein: CASSPTGFGGNTIYF.

This clonotype was recorded only once. V usage is TRBV27 and J usage is TRBJ2-7, with 7 bases matching TRBD2. The CDR3 consists of 15 residues. From germline, CDR1 is MNHEY and CDR2 SMNVEV (reference sequence). V lost 6 bases, J lost 1 base, and 9 bases stayed unmatched. CDR3 residues: CASSGPGLPSYEQYF. DNA of the CDR3: TGTGCCAGCAGCGGCCCGGGACTACCGTCCTACGAGCAGTACTTC.

This clonotype was seen a handful of times. This rearrangement joins TRBV12-3 or TRBV12-4 to TRBJ1-1; D ambiguous. Trimming removed 4 bases from V and 7 bases from J, with 10 bases in between. The CDR3 runs 12 residues. CDR3 nucleotides: TGTGCCAGCAGTTCCTCGGCGGGTGAAGCTTTCTTT. It codes for CASSSSAGEAFF.

The genes are TRBV6-5 and TRBJ2-1; 15 bases align to TRBD2. V was pared by 6 bases and J by 6 bases, with 9 bases of the junction left unmatched. The CDR3 runs to 17 residues. CDR1 is MNHEY, CDR2 SVGAGI, per germline. Here the CDR3 DNA reads TGTGCCAGCAGCTCCGGGACTAGCGGGAGGAGAGGCAATGAGCAGTTCTTC. Amino acid sequence: CASSSGTSGRRGNEQFF.

Only a few counts were recorded for this clonotype. This chain links TRBV7-9 with TRBJ1-3; D not certain. This CDR3 is 14 amino acids long. The V gene's germline CDR1 is SEHNR and CDR2 FQNEAQ (reference sequence). Between the trimmed V and J ends, which lost 7 bases and 4 bases, there was a span of 14 bases. CDR3: CASKTADHGNTIYF. DNA for the CDR3: TGTGCCAGCAAGACGGCCGACCACGGAAACACCATATATTTT.

This clonotype came up many times. The genes are TRBV6-1 and TRBJ2-1; TRBD1 matches 7 bases. V lost 6 bases and J lost 4; bases outside the gene matches: 6. The CDR3 runs 14 residues. Germline CDR1 MNHNS, CDR2 SASEGT. CDR3 loop: CASSIGGQYNEQFF. The DNA of the CDR3 is TGTGCCAGCAGCATAGGGGGACAGTACAATGAGCAGTTCTTC.

Ten or more counts support this clonotype. The chain uses TRBV2 and TRBJ1-2; D perhaps matches TRBD1 (6 bases). Trimming took 4 bases from V and 4 from J, leaving 16 bases between them. The germline gives CDR1 SNHLY, CDR2 FYNNEI. The CDR3 is 15 residues long. CDR3 in DNA: TGTGCCAGCAGTGGACCACAGGGATTACTCTATGGCTACACCTTC. It is translated as CASSGPQGLLYGYTF.

This clonotype appeared many times. DNA of the CDR3: TGTGCCAGCAGTGAAAGGATGGGAGCCCAAGAGACCCAGTACTTC. Translating it yields CASSERMGAQETQYF. This sequence joins TRBV2 and TRBJ2-5, with a weak D call TRBD2 (5 bases). The CDR3 sequence is 15 residues long. Per the germline V gene, CDR1 is SNHLY and CDR2 is FYNNEI. Trimming cost V 2 bases and J 1 base, with 11 bases left between them.